The present TCR beta chain was sequenced within a study of blood T cell repertoires in COVID-19. Study context: In each case, the material was cDNA or gDNA derived from T cells, B-cell-depleted T cells, or PBMCs.

Libraries were prepared by immunoSEQ multiplex PCR; TCRdb keeps only in-frame clonotypes and omits some of them. The sample shows some 130,000 clones, 80% to 90% of them seen only once. The receptor comes from a man in his sixties with COVID-19, enrolled during active disease. Sequencing used peripheral blood.

The chain's CDR3 is CASGLAGTDTQYF. The CDR3 DNA reads as TGTGCCAGCGGACTAGCGGGGACAGATACGCAGTATTTT. The V and J genes are TRBV5-6 and TRBJ2-3, with 12 bases lining up with TRBD2. CDR3 length: 13 amino acids. The V and J ends lost 7 bases and 3 bases, in that order; junction bases with no gene match: 0. From germline, CDR1 is SGHDT and CDR2 YYEEEE.